This section outlines one TCR beta chain sequence together with its context. Antigen: not known. These data are taken from a study of graft-versus-host responses after intestinal transplantation. Study information: Recipients got multivisceral, liver-intestinal, or isolated intestinal transplants. Tacrolimus plus steroids were given to all recipients for around three years, preceded by anti-thymocyte globulin induction. Study results and limitations: GvH clones were identified in recipient marrow, with some first appearing in ileum or blood. Within allografts, high graft-versus-host to host-versus-graft clonal ratios were seen among patients with graft-donor T cell macrochimerism.

Profiled with immunoSEQ multiplex PCR; TCRdb holds only in-frame clones, not every one. The sample has tens of thousands of clones; about 95% are singletons. The V gene's germline CDR1 is WSHSY and CDR2 SAAADI. V lost 6 bases to trimming and J lost 4 bases; unmatched junction nucleotides: 9. There are 15 residues in the CDR3. This sequence joins TRBV10-2 and TRBJ2-7, with 10 bases lining up with TRBD1. This TCR was recovered from a human patient who received an intestinal transplant, so some T cells may come from the graft donor. Sequenced material: PBMCs, taken 16 days after intestinal transplant. CDR3 loop: CASSEAGTGVYEQYF. CDR3 in DNA: TGCGCCAGCAGCGAGGCCGGGACAGGGGTTTACGAGCAGTACTTC.